The subject of this entry is one TCR beta chain. Its antigen is as yet unknown. CDR1 SGHKS and CDR2 YYEKEE come from the germline V gene (reference sequence). The CDR3 runs 13 residues. Trimming removed 0 bases from V and 4 bases from J, with 7 bases in between. The data originate from a study of graft-versus-host responses after intestinal transplantation. At the level of the study: Grafts were multivisceral, liver-intestinal, or isolated intestinal. Following induction with anti-thymocyte globulin, all recipients were given tacrolimus and steroids for two to three years. Broader study findings: Circulating GvH clone levels at their peak were associated with HvG declines (early post-transplant). Recipient marrow contained GvH clones, some of which appeared first in ileum or blood.

The method was immunoSEQ multiplex PCR; TCRdb's version includes in-frame clones alone and lacks a portion of them. The sample carries about 80,000 clones, around 92% recorded once. The sample consisted of PBMCs, taken 98 days after intestinal transplantation. The TCR sequence derives from a human patient who received an intestinal transplant, so some T cells may come from the graft donor. This chain connects TRBV5-5 to TRBJ1-2, with D unresolved. CDR3 loop: CASSLAPIYGYTF. The CDR3, as DNA: TGTGCCAGCAGCTTGGCCCCTATCTATGGCTACACCTTC.